This T cell receptor beta chain appears in the sequencing data of a study of blood T cell repertoires in COVID-19. Study as a whole: Acute and convalescent COVID-19 specimens originated in the United States, Italy and Spain.

The assay was immunoSEQ multiplex PCR, and TCRdb's table has in-frame clones only and misses some. The sample lists roughly 400,000 clones, 88% seen once, with about 1.5% in the top ten. Ages ranged from about 18 to 89 years, with residence in under 25 US areas. This receptor was taken from a woman aged 18-29 years who had been exposed to COVID-19. Sequenced sample: PBMCs or T cells enriched from blood (not recorded which).

This CDR3 is CASSITGTEQYF. The CDR3, as DNA: TGTGCCAGTAGTATCACAGGGACCGAGCAGTACTTC. This chain connects TRBV19 to TRBJ2-7; tentatively, D is TRBD1 (6 bases). The CDR3 extends over 12 amino acids. The germline gives CDR1 LNHDA, CDR2 SQIVND (reference sequence). Trimming pared 3 bases from V and 6 bases from J, leaving 9 bases between.